This section outlines one TCR beta chain sequence together with its context. The sample is drawn from a study of blood T cell repertoires in COVID-19. Study summary: Sites across the United States, Italy and Spain contributed samples from acute and convalescent COVID-19. T cells, B-cell-depleted T cells, or PBMCs provided the cDNA or gDNA that served as material.

Recovered status applied to Cohort 3 donors who had two consecutive negative PCRs. It also applied to those with clearance or with symptom resolution. The method was immunoSEQ multiplex PCR; TCRdb's version includes in-frame clones alone and lacks a portion of them. The data hold more than 300,000 clones, with roughly 91% observed a single time. After removal of 0 bases from V and 4 bases from J, the junction contained 4 bases not matched to a gene. From germline, CDR1 is MNHEY and CDR2 SMNVEV (reference sequence). This CDR3 spans 16 amino acids. The rearrangement uses TRBV27 and TRBJ2-2; TRBD2 matches 8 bases. The sequence derives from a woman between 18 and 29 years old who had recovered from COVID-19. Sequencing input: PBMCs or T cells enriched from blood (not recorded which). CDR3 residues: CASSLSGSGVTGELFF. CDR3 DNA sequence: TGTGCCAGCAGTTTATCGGGTAGCGGGGTCACCGGGGAGCTGTTTTTT.